This T cell receptor (beta chain) was sequenced during a study of shared clonotypes between healthy human individuals. Study-level background: CD4 naive and memory got three plates each, CD8 naive two, CD8 memory one. Whole-study findings and limits: Sampling involved blood alone; tissue repertoires likely differ.

Comments on this clone: What it binds is unknown.

Each subset's genomic DNA was split evenly across several immunoSEQ plates. Here immunoSEQ multiplex PCR was the method, and the copy in TCRdb shows in-frame clones only, minus some. The table lists about 2 million clones, 85% to 95% of them singletons. Germline lookup yields CDR1 SGDLS and CDR2 YYNGEE. V shed 4 bases, J shed 1 base, and the junction held 4 bases outside the gene matches. The CDR3 totals 16 residues. The chain combines TRBV9 with TRBJ2-1, with 11 bases matching TRBD2. The TCR comes from a man younger than 35 in good health. The sequencing input was naive CD4+ T cells sorted from blood. Subset indicated: CD45RA+ positively selected. DNA of the CDR3: TGTGCCAGCAGCCAGGCTAGCGGGAGGTCCTACAATGAGCAGTTCTTC. As protein: CASSQASGRSYNEQFF.